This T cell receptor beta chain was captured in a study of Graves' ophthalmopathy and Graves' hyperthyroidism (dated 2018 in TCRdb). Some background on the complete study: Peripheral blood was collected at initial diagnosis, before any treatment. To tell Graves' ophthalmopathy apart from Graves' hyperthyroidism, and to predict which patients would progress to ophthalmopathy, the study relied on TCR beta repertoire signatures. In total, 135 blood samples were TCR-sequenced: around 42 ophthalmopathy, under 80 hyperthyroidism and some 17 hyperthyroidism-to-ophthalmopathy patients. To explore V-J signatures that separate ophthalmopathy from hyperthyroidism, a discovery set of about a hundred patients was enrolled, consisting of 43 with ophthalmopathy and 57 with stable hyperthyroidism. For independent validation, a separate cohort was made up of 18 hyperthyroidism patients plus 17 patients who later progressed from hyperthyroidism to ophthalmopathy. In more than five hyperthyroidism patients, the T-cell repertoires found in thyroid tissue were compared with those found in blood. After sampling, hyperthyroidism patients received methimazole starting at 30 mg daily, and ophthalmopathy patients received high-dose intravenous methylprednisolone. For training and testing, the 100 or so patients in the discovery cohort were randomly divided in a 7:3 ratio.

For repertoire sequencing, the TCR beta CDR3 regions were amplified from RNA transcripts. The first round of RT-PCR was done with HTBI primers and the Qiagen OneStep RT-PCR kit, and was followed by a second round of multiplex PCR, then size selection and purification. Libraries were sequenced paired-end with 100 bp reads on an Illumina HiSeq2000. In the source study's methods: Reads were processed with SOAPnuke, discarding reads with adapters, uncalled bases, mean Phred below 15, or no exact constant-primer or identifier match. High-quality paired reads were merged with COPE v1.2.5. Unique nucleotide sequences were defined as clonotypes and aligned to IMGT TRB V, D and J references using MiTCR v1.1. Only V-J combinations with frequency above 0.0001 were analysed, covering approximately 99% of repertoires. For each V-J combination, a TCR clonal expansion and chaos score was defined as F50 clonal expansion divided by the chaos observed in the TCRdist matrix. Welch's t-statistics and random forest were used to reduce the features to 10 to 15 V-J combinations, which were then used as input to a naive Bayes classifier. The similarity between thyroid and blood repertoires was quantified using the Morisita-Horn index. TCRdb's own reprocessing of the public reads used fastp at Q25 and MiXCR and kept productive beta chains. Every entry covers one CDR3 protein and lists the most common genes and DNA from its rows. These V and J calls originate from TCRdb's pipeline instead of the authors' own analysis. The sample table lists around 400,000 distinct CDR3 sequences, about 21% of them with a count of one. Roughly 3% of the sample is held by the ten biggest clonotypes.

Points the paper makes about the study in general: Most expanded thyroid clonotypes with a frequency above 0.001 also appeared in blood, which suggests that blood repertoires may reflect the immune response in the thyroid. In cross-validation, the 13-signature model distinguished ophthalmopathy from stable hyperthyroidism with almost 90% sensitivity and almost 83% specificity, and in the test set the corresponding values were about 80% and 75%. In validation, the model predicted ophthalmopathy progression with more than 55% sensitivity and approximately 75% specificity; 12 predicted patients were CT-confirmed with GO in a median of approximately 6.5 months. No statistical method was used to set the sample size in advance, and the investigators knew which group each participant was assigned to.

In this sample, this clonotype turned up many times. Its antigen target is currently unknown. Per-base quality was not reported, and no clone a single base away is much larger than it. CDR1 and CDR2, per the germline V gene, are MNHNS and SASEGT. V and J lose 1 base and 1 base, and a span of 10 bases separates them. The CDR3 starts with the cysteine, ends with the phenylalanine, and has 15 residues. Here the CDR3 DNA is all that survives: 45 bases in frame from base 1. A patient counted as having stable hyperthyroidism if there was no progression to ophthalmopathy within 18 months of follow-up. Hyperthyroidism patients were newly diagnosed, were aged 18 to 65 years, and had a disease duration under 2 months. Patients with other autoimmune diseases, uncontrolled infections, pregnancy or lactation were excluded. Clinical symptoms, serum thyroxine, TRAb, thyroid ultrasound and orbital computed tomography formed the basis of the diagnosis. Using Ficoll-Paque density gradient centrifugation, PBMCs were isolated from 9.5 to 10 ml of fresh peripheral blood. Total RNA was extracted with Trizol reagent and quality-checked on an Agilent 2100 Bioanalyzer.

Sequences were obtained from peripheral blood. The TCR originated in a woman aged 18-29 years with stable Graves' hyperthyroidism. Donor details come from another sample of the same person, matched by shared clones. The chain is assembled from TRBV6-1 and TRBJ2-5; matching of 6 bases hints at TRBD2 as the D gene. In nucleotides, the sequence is TGTGCCAGCAGTGAAGTCTGGGACTTCCAAGAGACCCAGTACTTC. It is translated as CASSEVWDFQETQYF.